Each of the 12 T cell receptor beta chains below was sequenced from the same sample in a study of blood T cell repertoires in COVID-19. Sequenced by immunoSEQ multiplex PCR; TCRdb stores in-frame clones only, minus some. Of fewer than 450,000 clones listed, 88% are singletons. The sequenced sample was PBMCs or T cells enriched from blood (not recorded which). These receptors were obtained from a woman in her forties with acute COVID-19.

The chain couples TRBV27 to TRBJ2-7; 10 bases match TRBD1. This CDR3 spans 16 amino acids. V shed 1 base and J 4 bases; nucleotides not matched to a gene: 7. Per germline, CDR1 MNHEY and CDR2 SMNVEV (reference sequence). CDR3 in DNA: TGTGCCAGCAGTTTATACGACAGGGGGCGGGGGTACGAGCAGTACTTC. Protein sequence: CASSLYDRGRGYEQYF.

The chain links TRBV4-1 to TRBJ2-3; 7 nucleotides align to TRBD2. Looked up from germline, CDR1 is MGHRA and CDR2 is YSYEKL. With 3 bases clipped from V and 5 bases from J, the junction kept 11 bases outside the gene matches. The CDR3 runs 16 residues. This CDR3 reads CASSQLIAGPEDTQYF. The CDR3 coding sequence is TGCGCCAGCAGCCAGCTCATAGCGGGCCCTGAAGATACGCAGTATTTT.

This clone was seen only once. The gene calls are TRBV10-3 and TRBJ2-2; maybe TRBD1 (5 bases). The CDR3 has 14 amino acids. The ends were cut back, 5 bases at V and 3 bases at J, with 10 bases in the middle. Germline CDR1 ENHRY, CDR2 SYGVKD. The CDR3 reads CAISSRADTGELFF. The CDR3 DNA reads TGTGCCATCAGTTCCAGGGCCGACACCGGGGAGCTGTTTTTT.

This chain uses TRBV25-1 with TRBJ1-3; TRBD1 matches 11 bases. Per the germline V gene, CDR1 is MGHDK and CDR2 is SYGVNS. This CDR3 region has 16 residues. V shed 3 bases and J 3 bases; nucleotides not matched to a gene: 4. In DNA form, the CDR3 reads TGTGCCAGCAGTGACCGGACAGGGGGCTTTGGAAACACCATATATTTT. Translated: CASSDRTGGFGNTIYF.

V usage is TRBV27 and J usage is TRBJ2-7, with 8 bases matching TRBD1. Germline trimming cut 10 bases from V and 7 bases from J; bases unmatched to any gene: 9. Germline V gene sequence: CDR1 MNHEY, CDR2 SMNVEV (reference sequence). This CDR3 spans 12 amino acids. CDR3 protein: CAIKDRAGEQYF. CDR3 DNA: TGTGCCATCAAGGACAGGGCGGGGGAGCAGTACTTC.

The V gene is TRBV18, the J gene TRBJ2-3; 11 bases map to TRBD1. With 1 base clipped from V and 6 bases from J, the junction kept 3 bases outside the gene matches. This CDR3 contains 15 residues. The germline gives CDR1 KGHSH, CDR2 LQKENI. The CDR3 region is CASSPLGTGGDTQYF. In DNA, the CDR3 is TGTGCCAGCTCACCACTCGGGACAGGGGGTGATACGCAGTATTTT.

V gene TRBV4-1 combines with J gene TRBJ2-7; a weak D match, TRBD1 (6 bases). Trimming shortened V by 1 base and J by 7 bases, and 20 bases separated the two germline ends. Germline V CDR1 and CDR2: MGHRA, YSYEKL. The CDR3 totals 16 residues. In nucleotides, the CDR3 is TGCGCCAGCAGCCAAGGATTTGGGGAGCAGGGGTTGGAGCAGTACTTC. Translated, it gives CASSQGFGEQGLEQYF.

The genes are TRBV24-1 and TRBJ2-5, with 10 bases lining up with TRBD1. V shed 4 bases, J shed 4 bases, and the junction held 14 bases outside the gene matches. CDR3 size: 18 residues. Germline CDR1 and CDR2: KGHDR and SFDVKD. In nucleotides, the CDR3 is TGTGCCACCAGTGAACCTCCCCGGGACAGGGGAACTAGAGAGACCCAGTACTTC. Amino acid sequence: CATSEPPRDRGTRETQYF.

This clone was counted once. The CDR3 loop is CASSSYREGNTEAFF. The CDR3 DNA reads as TGTGCCAGCAGTTCCTACAGGGAGGGAAACACTGAAGCTTTCTTT. The chain is built from TRBV27 and TRBJ1-1; a possible D gene is TRBD1 (6 bases). CDR1 is MNHEY, CDR2 SMNVEV, per germline (reference sequence). CDR3 length: 15 residues. Trimming took 4 bases from V and 2 from J, leaving 14 bases between them.

The V call is TRBV19, the J call TRBJ1-1; 8 bases line up with TRBD1. Germline trimming cut 3 bases from V and 2 bases from J; bases unmatched to any gene: 8. The CDR3 contains 16 residues. Per germline, CDR1 LNHDA and CDR2 SQIVND (reference sequence). The CDR3 DNA sequence: TGTGCCAGTAGTATTCGTAAGGACAGGGAAAACACTGAAGCTTTCTTT. It encodes CASSIRKDRENTEAFF.

As DNA, the CDR3 is TGCAGCGTTGAACCTAGCGGGGGGATGGGGGATACGCAGTATTTT. Its translation: CSVEPSGGMGDTQYF. The chain combines TRBV29-1 with TRBJ2-3; 11 bases agree with TRBD2. The J segment lost 6 bases and the V segment lost 2 bases, leaving 7 bases of the junction unmatched. CDR3 length equals 15 residues. CDR1 and CDR2 from the germline V gene are SQVTM and ANQGSEA.

J is TRBJ2-4 and V is TRBV30; 7 positions match TRBD1. Trimming at V came to 8 bases and at J to 1 base, leaving 2 bases not matched to a gene. In germline, CDR1 is GTSNPN, CDR2 SVGIG (reference sequence). The CDR3 runs 12 residues. The CDR3 coding sequence is TGTGCCGGGGGACAGGCCAAAAACATTCAGTACTTC. Encoded protein: CAGGQAKNIQYF.